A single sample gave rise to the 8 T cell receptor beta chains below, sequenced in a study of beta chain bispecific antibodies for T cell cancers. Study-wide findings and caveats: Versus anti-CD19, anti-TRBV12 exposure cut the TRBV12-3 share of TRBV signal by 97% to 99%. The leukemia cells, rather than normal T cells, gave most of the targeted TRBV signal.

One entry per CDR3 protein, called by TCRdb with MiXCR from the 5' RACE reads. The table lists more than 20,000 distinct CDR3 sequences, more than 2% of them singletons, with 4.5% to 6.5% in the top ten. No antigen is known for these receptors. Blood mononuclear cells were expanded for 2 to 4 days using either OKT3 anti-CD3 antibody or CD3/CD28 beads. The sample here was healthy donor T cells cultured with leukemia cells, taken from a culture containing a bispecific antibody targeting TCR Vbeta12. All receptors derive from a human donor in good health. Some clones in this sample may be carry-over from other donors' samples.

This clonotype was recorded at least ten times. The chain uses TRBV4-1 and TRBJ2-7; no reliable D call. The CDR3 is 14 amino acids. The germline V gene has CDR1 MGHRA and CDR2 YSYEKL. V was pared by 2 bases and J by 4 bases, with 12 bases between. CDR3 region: CASSQTVTAYEQYF. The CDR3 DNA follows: TGCGCCAGCAGCCAAACGGTGACTGCGTACGAGCAGTACTTC.

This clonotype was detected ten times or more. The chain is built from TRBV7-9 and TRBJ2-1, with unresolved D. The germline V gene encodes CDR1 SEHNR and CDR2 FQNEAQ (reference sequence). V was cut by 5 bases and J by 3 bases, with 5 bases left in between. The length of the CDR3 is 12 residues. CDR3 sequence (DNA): TGTGCCAGCAGCGACGGCTACAATGAGCAGTTCTTC. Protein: CASSDGYNEQFF.

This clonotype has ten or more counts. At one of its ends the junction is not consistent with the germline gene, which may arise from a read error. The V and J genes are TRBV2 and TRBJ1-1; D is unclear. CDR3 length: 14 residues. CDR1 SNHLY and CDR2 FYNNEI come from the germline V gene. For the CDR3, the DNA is TGTGCCAGCACTGAAGATGTGGGAACCTATCGCGCTTTCTTT. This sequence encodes CASTEDVGTYRAFF.

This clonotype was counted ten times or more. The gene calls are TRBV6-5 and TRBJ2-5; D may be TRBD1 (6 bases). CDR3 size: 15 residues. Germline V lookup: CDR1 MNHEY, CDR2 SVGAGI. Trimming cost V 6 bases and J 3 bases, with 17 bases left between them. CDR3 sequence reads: CASRPHGHREETQYF. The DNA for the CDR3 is TGTGCCAGCAGACCACATGGCCACAGGGAAGAGACCCAGTACTTC.

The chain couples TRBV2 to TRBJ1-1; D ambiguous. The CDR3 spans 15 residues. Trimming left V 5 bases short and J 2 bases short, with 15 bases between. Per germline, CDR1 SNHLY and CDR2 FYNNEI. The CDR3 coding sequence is TGTGCCAGCAGTAGAGGTGGGGAGTCTAACACTGAAGCTTTCTTT. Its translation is CASSRGGESNTEAFF.

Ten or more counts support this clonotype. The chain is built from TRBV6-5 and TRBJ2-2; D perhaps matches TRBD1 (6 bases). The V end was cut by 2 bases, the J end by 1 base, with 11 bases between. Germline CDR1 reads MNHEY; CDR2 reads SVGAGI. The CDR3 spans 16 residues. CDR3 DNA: TGTGCCAGCAGTTACCACAGGGCGGGGAACACCGGGGAGCTGTTTTTT. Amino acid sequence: CASSYHRAGNTGELFF.

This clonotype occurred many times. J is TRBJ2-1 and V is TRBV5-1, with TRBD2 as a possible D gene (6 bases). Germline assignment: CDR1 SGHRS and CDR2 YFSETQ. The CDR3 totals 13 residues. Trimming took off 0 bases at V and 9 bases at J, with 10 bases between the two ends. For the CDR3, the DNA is TGCGCCAGCAGCTTGGCCGGCGGGGTTGAGCAGTTCTTC. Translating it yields CASSLAGGVEQFF.

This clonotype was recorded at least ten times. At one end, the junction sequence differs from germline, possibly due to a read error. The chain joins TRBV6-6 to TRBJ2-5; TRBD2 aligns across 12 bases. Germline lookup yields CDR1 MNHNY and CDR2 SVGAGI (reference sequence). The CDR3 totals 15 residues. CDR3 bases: TGTGCCACCAGTCGGACTAGCGGGGAGGAAGAGACCCAGTACTTC. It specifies CATSRTSGEEETQYF.